Shown below are 26 T cell receptor beta chains from a single sample sequenced in a study of PD-L1 blockade in urothelial cancer. Noted time point: peripheral blood 6 weeks after treatment start. TCRdb's copy holds only in-frame clones and misses some; the assay was immunoSEQ multiplex PCR. This sample has around 110,000 clones; around 88% occur once, and the top ten carry under 2%. Material: PBMCs, obtained around atezolizumab (anti-PD-L1) treatment. The source of these receptors is a man aged 60-69 years with urothelial cancer.

Here the CDR3 DNA reads TGCGCCAGCAGCGAAGCGACACCAGGGGCTAATGAAAAACTGTTTTTT. As protein: CASSEATPGANEKLFF. The chain links TRBV5-1 to TRBJ1-4, with D possibly matching TRBD1 (6 bases). This CDR3 has 16 amino acids. The germline gives CDR1 SGHRS, CDR2 YFSETQ. Trimming removed 4 bases at V and 3 bases at J, with 16 bases between.

The chain uses TRBV5-1 and TRBJ2-5; D remains ambiguous. This CDR3 contains 12 residues. Trimming took 4 bases from V and 2 from J, leaving 6 bases between them. Looked up from germline, CDR1 is SGHRS and CDR2 is YFSETQ. The CDR3: CASSTRQETQYF. The CDR3 coding sequence is TGCGCCAGCAGCACGAGGCAAGAGACCCAGTACTTC.

CDR3 DNA: TGTGCCAGCAGCGTAACTTCCGGGGAGCAAGAGACCCAGTACTTC. Encoded protein: CASSVTSGEQETQYF. The chain is built from TRBV9 and TRBJ2-5; D is possibly TRBD2 (5 bases). Germline V gene sequence: CDR1 SGDLS, CDR2 YYNGEE. This CDR3 contains 15 residues. Trimming stripped 1 base from V and 2 bases from J, with 12 bases between.

This CDR3 reads CASSPGTGGLHYGYTF. The CDR3 nucleotides read TGTGCCAGCAGCCCCGGGACCGGGGGGTTGCACTATGGCTACACCTTC. The chain is built from TRBV7-6 and TRBJ1-2; maybe TRBD1 (5 bases). The CDR3 covers 16 residues. Germline CDR1 and CDR2: SGHVS and FNYEAQ. V lost 5 bases and J 3 bases, leaving 19 bases between the germline ends.

The chain links TRBV7-9 to TRBJ2-7, with 9 positions matching TRBD1. Germline loops: CDR1 SEHNR, CDR2 FQNEAQ (reference sequence). The junction had 13 bases not matched to a gene; V was cut back by 8 bases and J by 2 bases. The CDR3 totals 16 residues. The CDR3 protein is CASGRATGGATYEQYF. CDR3 DNA: TGTGCCAGCGGCCGCGCAACAGGGGGCGCGACCTACGAGCAGTACTTC.

The CDR3 spells CASSVVKGYEKLFF. CDR3 sequence (DNA): TGTGCCAGTAGTGTCGTAAAGGGGTACGAAAAACTGTTTTTT. The chain uses TRBV19 and TRBJ1-4, with D possibly matching TRBD1 (5 bases). V was shortened by 5 bases and J by 8 bases, with 15 bases between the two germline ends. CDR3 length: 14 residues. CDR1 and CDR2 from the germline V gene are LNHDA and SQIVND (reference sequence). Filled out from reference TRBV19 and TRBJ1-4, the complete variable domain reads DGGITQSPKYLFRKEGQNVTLSCEQNLNHDAMYWYRQDPGQGLRLIYYSQIVNDFQKGDIAEGYSVSREKKESFPLTVTSAQKNPTAFYLCASSVVKGYEKLFFGSGTQLSVL.

V is TRBV9 and J is TRBJ2-2; 15 bases agree with TRBD2. The CDR3 consists of 18 residues. The V segment lost 4 bases and the J segment 5 bases; nucleotides outside the gene matches: 9. The germline CDR1 and CDR2 sequences are SGDLS and YYNGEE. The CDR3 nucleotides are TGTGCCAGCAGCATACGGACTAGCGGGAGGGATGATACCGGGGAGCTGTTTTTT. Protein product: CASSIRTSGRDDTGELFF.

The rearrangement joins TRBV5-1 to TRBJ1-1, with 10 bases aligning to TRBD1. The junction had 4 bases not matched to a gene; V was cut back by 5 bases and J by 6 bases. Germline CDR1 is SGHRS and CDR2 is YFSETQ. The CDR3 sequence is 13 residues long. The CDR3 here is CASSFGQGAEAFF. CDR3 nucleotides: TGCGCCAGCAGTTTTGGACAGGGGGCTGAAGCTTTCTTT. Supplemented by reference TRBV5-1 and TRBJ1-1, the full variable domain reads KAGVTQTPRYLIKTRGQQVTLSCSPISGHRSVSWYQQTPGQGLQFLFEYFSETQRNKGNFPGRFSGRQFSNSRSEMNVSTLELGDSALYLCASSFGQGAEAFFGQGTRLTVV.

The gene calls are TRBV2 and TRBJ1-2; TRBD1 might be the D (6 bases). From germline, CDR1 is SNHLY and CDR2 FYNNEI. This CDR3 comprises 19 residues. Trimming took 4 bases from V and 5 from J, leaving 29 bases between them. The CDR3 protein is CASSGWFMAGAERGYGYTF. CDR3 bases: TGTGCCAGCAGTGGGTGGTTTATGGCAGGGGCGGAGAGAGGGTATGGCTACACCTTC.

This rearrangement joins TRBV2 to TRBJ2-2; D call uncertain. CDR3 length equals 14 residues. V was cut by 2 bases and J by 3 bases, with 7 bases left in between. Germline V CDR1 and CDR2: SNHLY, FYNNEI. CDR3 loop: CASSENGYTGELFF. The CDR3, as DNA: TGTGCCAGCAGTGAAAACGGTTACACCGGGGAGCTGTTTTTT. The entire variable domain, with the rest obtained from reference TRBV2 and TRBJ2-2, is as follows: EPEVTQTPSHQVTQMGQEVILRCVPISNHLYFYWYRQILGQKVEFLVSFYNNEISEKSEIFDDQFSVERPDGSNFTLKIRSTKLEDSAMYFCASSENGYTGELFFGEGSRLTVL.

The chain couples TRBV5-8 to TRBJ2-7; the D gene is possibly TRBD1 (6 bases). The germline gives CDR1 SGHTS, CDR2 YDEGEE. The CDR3 runs 12 residues. V lost 3 bases to trimming and J lost 6 bases, with 10 bases between them. The CDR3 nucleotides are TGTGCCAGCAGCTCCACAGGGATCGAGCAGTACTTC. Translated: CASSSTGIEQYF.

The chain has TRBV6-5 and TRBJ1-3, with D maybe TRBD1 (6 bases). The germline V gene encodes CDR1 MNHEY and CDR2 SVGAGI. V gave up 5 bases and J gave up 8 bases, with 16 bases separating them. This CDR3 has 14 amino acids. The CDR3 here is CASSAEQGDDTIYF. CDR3 sequence (DNA): TGTGCCAGCAGTGCCGAACAGGGAGATGACACCATATATTTT.

This sequence joins TRBV6-6 and TRBJ2-7, with 8 bases matching TRBD1. Per the germline V gene, CDR1 is MNHNY and CDR2 is SVGAGI (reference sequence). The CDR3 covers 14 residues. V dropped 8 bases and J dropped 0; count of bases not matched to a gene: 6. The CDR3 here is CASRDRLSSYEQYF. The DNA for the CDR3 is TGTGCCAGCCGGGACAGGCTGAGCTCCTACGAGCAGTACTTC.

The gene calls are TRBV13 and TRBJ2-7, with 9 nucleotides matching TRBD1. The germline V gene encodes CDR1 PRHDT and CDR2 FYEKMQ (reference sequence). J lost 4 bases, V lost 4 bases, and 2 bases had no gene match. This CDR3 is 13 amino acids long. The CDR3 nucleotides are TGTGCCAGCAGCTCAGGACAGGGGTACGAGCAGTACTTC. This codes for CASSSGQGYEQYF.

The chain recombines TRBV27 with TRBJ2-5, with D maybe TRBD2 (6 bases). The germline V and J ends were trimmed by 4 bases and 0 bases, with 9 bases remaining between them. Germline CDR1 and CDR2: MNHEY and SMNVEV (reference sequence). CDR3 size: 14 residues. The DNA of the CDR3 is TGTGCCAGCAGTTGGCGGGGTAACCAAGAGACCCAGTACTTC. Translation: CASSWRGNQETQYF.

This chain connects TRBV7-9 to TRBJ2-1; D gene ambiguous. There are 12 residues in the CDR3. Germline V gives CDR1 SEHNR, CDR2 FQNEAQ (reference sequence). V dropped 0 bases and J dropped 8 bases, with 5 bases sitting between them. This chain's CDR3 is CASSLASYEQFF. The DNA of the CDR3 is TGTGCCAGCAGCTTAGCCTCCTATGAGCAGTTCTTC.

This rearrangement joins TRBV28 to TRBJ2-1, with 8 bases lining up with TRBD2. CDR3 length: 15 residues. V gave up 5 bases and J gave up 4 bases; unmatched junction bases: 7. Germline values: CDR1 MDHEN, CDR2 SYDVKM. The CDR3 nucleotides are TGTGCCAGCAGTGAGCCGGGACTAGGATACAATGAGCAGTTCTTC. Its protein product is CASSEPGLGYNEQFF.

This clone was seen only a few times. This chain connects TRBV6-5 to TRBJ1-4; a weak D match, TRBD1 (6 bases). CDR3 length equals 11 residues. With 8 bases removed from V and 5 bases from J, the gap between germline ends came to 6 bases. CDR1 is MNHEY and CDR2 is SVGAGI in the germline V gene. The CDR3 nucleotides are TGTGCCAGCCAGGGGAATGAAAAACTGTTTTTT. Protein sequence: CASQGNEKLFF.

The V and J genes are TRBV15 and TRBJ1-1, with 8 bases identical to TRBD1. The ends lost 0 bases at V and 7 bases at J; junction bases unmatched: 1. Germline V gene data show CDR1 as LNHNV and CDR2 as YYDKDF (reference sequence). The CDR3 contains 13 residues. CDR3 DNA sequence: TGTGCCACCAGCAGAGATACAGGGGGTGAAGCTTTCTTT. Protein product: CATSRDTGGEAFF.

The chain combines TRBV4-3 with TRBJ1-5, with a possible D match to TRBD1 (6 bases). This CDR3 has 18 amino acids. V lost 2 bases, J lost 4 bases, and 21 bases lay in between. Germline CDR1 reads LGHNA; CDR2 reads YSLEER. DNA of the CDR3: TGCGCCAGCAGCCAAACATGGGCCAGGGGTTATACTAATCAGCCCCAGCATTTT. It codes for CASSQTWARGYTNQPQHF.

V gene TRBV19 combines with J gene TRBJ2-7; TRBD1 matches at 9 bases. The CDR3 is 14 amino acids. The junction had 10 bases not matched to a gene; V was cut back by 6 bases and J by 7 bases. CDR1 is LNHDA, CDR2 SQIVND, per germline (reference sequence). The DNA of the CDR3 is TGTGCCAGTAGGCTCCGGGACAGGGATGAAGAGCAGTACTTC. Its protein product is CASRLRDRDEEQYF.

The table lists this clone with a few counts. The chain couples TRBV27 to TRBJ2-7; D remains unclear. Trimming shortened V by 2 bases and J by 2 bases, and 10 bases separated the two germline ends. Per the germline V gene, CDR1 is MNHEY and CDR2 is SMNVEV (reference sequence). The CDR3 length is 14 residues. This CDR3 is CASSLRRLAYEQYF. In nucleotides, the CDR3 is TGTGCCAGCAGTTTAAGGCGGCTAGCCTACGAGCAGTACTTC.

The rearrangement links TRBV28 to TRBJ1-2, with 9 bases aligning to TRBD1. V gave up 5 bases and J gave up 6 bases; unmatched junction bases: 7. CDR3 length: 14 residues. CDR1 and CDR2 (germline): MDHEN, SYDVKM. CDR3 protein: CASSPGTGSHGYTF. In DNA, the CDR3 is TGTGCCAGCAGTCCAGGGACAGGGTCGCATGGCTACACCTTC.

V is TRBV28 and J is TRBJ2-7; 7 bases are a match to TRBD2. V dropped 7 bases and J dropped 5; count of bases not matched to a gene: 14. The CDR3 extends over 15 amino acids. Germline assignment: CDR1 MDHEN and CDR2 SYDVKM. CDR3 residues: CASTLVLAGEDEQYF. The CDR3 bases are TGTGCCAGCACCCTTGTATTGGCGGGAGAGGACGAGCAGTACTTC.

The CDR3 region has the DNA TGCGCCAGCAGCCAATCGGTGCCCTCTAGCGGGGGGGCCGAGGAGACCCAGTACTTC. This translates into CASSQSVPSSGGAEETQYF. The J gene is TRBJ2-5, the V gene TRBV4-1; TRBD2 matches at 12 bases. Losses at the gene ends were 2 bases for V and 5 bases for J; bases not matched to a gene: 15. The CDR3 totals 19 residues. CDR1 and CDR2 (germline): MGHRA, YSYEKL.

The chain links TRBV7-8 to TRBJ2-7; no definite D call. CDR3 size: 15 residues. With 1 base removed from V and 2 bases from J, the gap between germline ends came to 12 bases. CDR1 and CDR2 from the germline V gene are SGHVS and FQNEAQ. The CDR3 protein is CASSLGPTTPYEQYF. In nucleotides, the CDR3 is TGTGCCAGCAGCTTAGGACCAACTACGCCCTACGAGCAGTACTTC.